Presented here are 10 T cell receptor beta chains from one specimen sequenced in a study of blood T cell repertoires in COVID-19. This table comes from immunoSEQ multiplex PCR, and its TCRdb copy is limited to in-frame clones, with some not included. The data show about 240,000 clones, about 80% seen once. What was sequenced was peripheral blood. The receptors originated from a woman aged 80 or older with acute or convalescent COVID-19.

This clone was seen many times. This chain links TRBV4-1 with TRBJ2-2; D is unresolved. Trimming stripped 3 bases from V and 4 bases from J, with 9 bases between. Germline V CDR1 and CDR2: MGHRA, YSYEKL. The CDR3 extends over 14 amino acids. This chain's CDR3 is CASSQGFVTGELFF. CDR3 DNA sequence: TGCGCCAGCAGCCAGGGCTTCGTCACCGGGGAGCTGTTTTTT.

The chain uses TRBV5-6 and TRBJ2-1; 8 bases line up with TRBD1. The CDR3 contains 15 residues. The V and J ends lost 2 bases and 7 bases, in that order; junction bases with no gene match: 8. Germline assignment: CDR1 SGHDT and CDR2 YYEEEE. The CDR3 sequence: CASSFRGQAINEQFF. CDR3 coding DNA: TGTGCCAGCAGCTTCCGGGGACAGGCTATTAATGAGCAGTTCTTC.

The rearrangement links TRBV18 to TRBJ2-2; D gene uncertain. The germline V gene has CDR1 KGHSH and CDR2 LQKENI. V was pared by 6 bases and J by 5 bases, with 16 bases between. The CDR3 runs 15 residues. CDR3 region: CASSPQGGITGELFF. The DNA of the CDR3 is TGTGCCAGCTCCCCCCAAGGCGGAATAACCGGGGAGCTGTTTTTT.

In its sample, this clone was seen a few times. This chain joins TRBV19 and TRBJ2-7; 9 positions agree with TRBD2. Germline V gene data show CDR1 as LNHDA and CDR2 as SQIVND (reference sequence). Trimming removed 9 bases from V and 4 bases from J; junction bases left unmatched: 10. This CDR3 spans 14 amino acids. The CDR3 is CASSKAGGGYEQYF. Written as DNA, the CDR3 is TGTGCCAGCTCTAAAGCGGGAGGTGGATACGAGCAGTACTTC.

The rearrangement joins TRBV7-3 to TRBJ1-1; 7 nucleotides agree with TRBD1. This CDR3 is 15 amino acids long. CDR1 and CDR2 from the germline V gene are SGHTA and FQGTGA. The V and J ends lost 5 bases and 5 bases, in that order; junction bases with no gene match: 11. CDR3 coding DNA: TGTGCCAGCAGCCCTTCGGCGGCAGGGGGGACTGAAGCTTTCTTT. It yields the protein CASSPSAAGGTEAFF.

This clone was seen a handful of times. This rearrangement joins TRBV5-6 to TRBJ2-2; TRBD1 aligns across 8 bases. Trimming removed 5 bases from V and 7 bases from J; junction bases left unmatched: 13. The CDR3 spans 16 residues. CDR1 SGHDT and CDR2 YYEEEE come from the germline V gene. The CDR3 DNA sequence: TGTGCCAGCAGGCTGAGAGGGACAGGCCGAAGCGGGGAGCTGTTTTTT. As protein: CASRLRGTGRSGELFF. Together with reference TRBV5-6 and TRBJ2-2, the CDR3 gives the full variable domain: DAGVTQSPTHLIKTRGQQVTLRCSPKSGHDTVSWYQQALGQGPQFIFQYYEEEERQRGNFPDRFSGHQFPNYSSELNVNALLLGDSALYLCASRLRGTGRSGELFFGEGSRLTVL.

The V gene is TRBV5-6, the J gene TRBJ2-5; the match to TRBD1 covers 7 bases. Trimming took 3 bases from V and 0 from J; bases not matched to a gene: 5. In germline, CDR1 is SGHDT, CDR2 YYEEEE. The CDR3 sequence is 15 residues long. CDR3 protein: CASSSTTGNQETQYF. The CDR3 bases are TGTGCCAGCAGCTCGACGACAGGGAACCAAGAGACCCAGTACTTC.

The J gene is TRBJ1-3, the V gene TRBV6-1, with 7 bases identical to TRBD1. Unmatched junction bases numbered 12, after V lost 3 bases and J lost 4 bases. Germline V gene lookup returns CDR1 MNHNS and CDR2 SASEGT. CDR3 length: 17 amino acids. The CDR3 region has the DNA TGTGCCAGCAGTGATCCCTTTTCTCAGGGGGACGGAAACACCATATATTTT. This sequence encodes CASSDPFSQGDGNTIYF.

V usage is TRBV5-1 and J usage is TRBJ1-1; D remains ambiguous. Germline assignment: CDR1 SGHRS and CDR2 YFSETQ. Trimming shortened V by 5 bases and J by 4 bases, and 12 bases separated the two germline ends. The CDR3 runs to 13 residues. The CDR3 reads CASRLREGTEAFF. DNA of the CDR3: TGCGCCAGCAGGCTTAGGGAGGGCACTGAAGCTTTCTTT.

The CDR3 DNA reads as TGTGCCATCAGCAGGGATTACGGAAACACCATATATTTT. Translated: CAISRDYGNTIYF. The V and J genes are TRBV10-3 and TRBJ1-3; D perhaps matches TRBD1 (5 bases). V was pared by 6 bases and J by 4 bases, with 10 bases between. CDR1 is ENHRY, CDR2 SYGVKD, per germline. CDR3 length: 13 residues.